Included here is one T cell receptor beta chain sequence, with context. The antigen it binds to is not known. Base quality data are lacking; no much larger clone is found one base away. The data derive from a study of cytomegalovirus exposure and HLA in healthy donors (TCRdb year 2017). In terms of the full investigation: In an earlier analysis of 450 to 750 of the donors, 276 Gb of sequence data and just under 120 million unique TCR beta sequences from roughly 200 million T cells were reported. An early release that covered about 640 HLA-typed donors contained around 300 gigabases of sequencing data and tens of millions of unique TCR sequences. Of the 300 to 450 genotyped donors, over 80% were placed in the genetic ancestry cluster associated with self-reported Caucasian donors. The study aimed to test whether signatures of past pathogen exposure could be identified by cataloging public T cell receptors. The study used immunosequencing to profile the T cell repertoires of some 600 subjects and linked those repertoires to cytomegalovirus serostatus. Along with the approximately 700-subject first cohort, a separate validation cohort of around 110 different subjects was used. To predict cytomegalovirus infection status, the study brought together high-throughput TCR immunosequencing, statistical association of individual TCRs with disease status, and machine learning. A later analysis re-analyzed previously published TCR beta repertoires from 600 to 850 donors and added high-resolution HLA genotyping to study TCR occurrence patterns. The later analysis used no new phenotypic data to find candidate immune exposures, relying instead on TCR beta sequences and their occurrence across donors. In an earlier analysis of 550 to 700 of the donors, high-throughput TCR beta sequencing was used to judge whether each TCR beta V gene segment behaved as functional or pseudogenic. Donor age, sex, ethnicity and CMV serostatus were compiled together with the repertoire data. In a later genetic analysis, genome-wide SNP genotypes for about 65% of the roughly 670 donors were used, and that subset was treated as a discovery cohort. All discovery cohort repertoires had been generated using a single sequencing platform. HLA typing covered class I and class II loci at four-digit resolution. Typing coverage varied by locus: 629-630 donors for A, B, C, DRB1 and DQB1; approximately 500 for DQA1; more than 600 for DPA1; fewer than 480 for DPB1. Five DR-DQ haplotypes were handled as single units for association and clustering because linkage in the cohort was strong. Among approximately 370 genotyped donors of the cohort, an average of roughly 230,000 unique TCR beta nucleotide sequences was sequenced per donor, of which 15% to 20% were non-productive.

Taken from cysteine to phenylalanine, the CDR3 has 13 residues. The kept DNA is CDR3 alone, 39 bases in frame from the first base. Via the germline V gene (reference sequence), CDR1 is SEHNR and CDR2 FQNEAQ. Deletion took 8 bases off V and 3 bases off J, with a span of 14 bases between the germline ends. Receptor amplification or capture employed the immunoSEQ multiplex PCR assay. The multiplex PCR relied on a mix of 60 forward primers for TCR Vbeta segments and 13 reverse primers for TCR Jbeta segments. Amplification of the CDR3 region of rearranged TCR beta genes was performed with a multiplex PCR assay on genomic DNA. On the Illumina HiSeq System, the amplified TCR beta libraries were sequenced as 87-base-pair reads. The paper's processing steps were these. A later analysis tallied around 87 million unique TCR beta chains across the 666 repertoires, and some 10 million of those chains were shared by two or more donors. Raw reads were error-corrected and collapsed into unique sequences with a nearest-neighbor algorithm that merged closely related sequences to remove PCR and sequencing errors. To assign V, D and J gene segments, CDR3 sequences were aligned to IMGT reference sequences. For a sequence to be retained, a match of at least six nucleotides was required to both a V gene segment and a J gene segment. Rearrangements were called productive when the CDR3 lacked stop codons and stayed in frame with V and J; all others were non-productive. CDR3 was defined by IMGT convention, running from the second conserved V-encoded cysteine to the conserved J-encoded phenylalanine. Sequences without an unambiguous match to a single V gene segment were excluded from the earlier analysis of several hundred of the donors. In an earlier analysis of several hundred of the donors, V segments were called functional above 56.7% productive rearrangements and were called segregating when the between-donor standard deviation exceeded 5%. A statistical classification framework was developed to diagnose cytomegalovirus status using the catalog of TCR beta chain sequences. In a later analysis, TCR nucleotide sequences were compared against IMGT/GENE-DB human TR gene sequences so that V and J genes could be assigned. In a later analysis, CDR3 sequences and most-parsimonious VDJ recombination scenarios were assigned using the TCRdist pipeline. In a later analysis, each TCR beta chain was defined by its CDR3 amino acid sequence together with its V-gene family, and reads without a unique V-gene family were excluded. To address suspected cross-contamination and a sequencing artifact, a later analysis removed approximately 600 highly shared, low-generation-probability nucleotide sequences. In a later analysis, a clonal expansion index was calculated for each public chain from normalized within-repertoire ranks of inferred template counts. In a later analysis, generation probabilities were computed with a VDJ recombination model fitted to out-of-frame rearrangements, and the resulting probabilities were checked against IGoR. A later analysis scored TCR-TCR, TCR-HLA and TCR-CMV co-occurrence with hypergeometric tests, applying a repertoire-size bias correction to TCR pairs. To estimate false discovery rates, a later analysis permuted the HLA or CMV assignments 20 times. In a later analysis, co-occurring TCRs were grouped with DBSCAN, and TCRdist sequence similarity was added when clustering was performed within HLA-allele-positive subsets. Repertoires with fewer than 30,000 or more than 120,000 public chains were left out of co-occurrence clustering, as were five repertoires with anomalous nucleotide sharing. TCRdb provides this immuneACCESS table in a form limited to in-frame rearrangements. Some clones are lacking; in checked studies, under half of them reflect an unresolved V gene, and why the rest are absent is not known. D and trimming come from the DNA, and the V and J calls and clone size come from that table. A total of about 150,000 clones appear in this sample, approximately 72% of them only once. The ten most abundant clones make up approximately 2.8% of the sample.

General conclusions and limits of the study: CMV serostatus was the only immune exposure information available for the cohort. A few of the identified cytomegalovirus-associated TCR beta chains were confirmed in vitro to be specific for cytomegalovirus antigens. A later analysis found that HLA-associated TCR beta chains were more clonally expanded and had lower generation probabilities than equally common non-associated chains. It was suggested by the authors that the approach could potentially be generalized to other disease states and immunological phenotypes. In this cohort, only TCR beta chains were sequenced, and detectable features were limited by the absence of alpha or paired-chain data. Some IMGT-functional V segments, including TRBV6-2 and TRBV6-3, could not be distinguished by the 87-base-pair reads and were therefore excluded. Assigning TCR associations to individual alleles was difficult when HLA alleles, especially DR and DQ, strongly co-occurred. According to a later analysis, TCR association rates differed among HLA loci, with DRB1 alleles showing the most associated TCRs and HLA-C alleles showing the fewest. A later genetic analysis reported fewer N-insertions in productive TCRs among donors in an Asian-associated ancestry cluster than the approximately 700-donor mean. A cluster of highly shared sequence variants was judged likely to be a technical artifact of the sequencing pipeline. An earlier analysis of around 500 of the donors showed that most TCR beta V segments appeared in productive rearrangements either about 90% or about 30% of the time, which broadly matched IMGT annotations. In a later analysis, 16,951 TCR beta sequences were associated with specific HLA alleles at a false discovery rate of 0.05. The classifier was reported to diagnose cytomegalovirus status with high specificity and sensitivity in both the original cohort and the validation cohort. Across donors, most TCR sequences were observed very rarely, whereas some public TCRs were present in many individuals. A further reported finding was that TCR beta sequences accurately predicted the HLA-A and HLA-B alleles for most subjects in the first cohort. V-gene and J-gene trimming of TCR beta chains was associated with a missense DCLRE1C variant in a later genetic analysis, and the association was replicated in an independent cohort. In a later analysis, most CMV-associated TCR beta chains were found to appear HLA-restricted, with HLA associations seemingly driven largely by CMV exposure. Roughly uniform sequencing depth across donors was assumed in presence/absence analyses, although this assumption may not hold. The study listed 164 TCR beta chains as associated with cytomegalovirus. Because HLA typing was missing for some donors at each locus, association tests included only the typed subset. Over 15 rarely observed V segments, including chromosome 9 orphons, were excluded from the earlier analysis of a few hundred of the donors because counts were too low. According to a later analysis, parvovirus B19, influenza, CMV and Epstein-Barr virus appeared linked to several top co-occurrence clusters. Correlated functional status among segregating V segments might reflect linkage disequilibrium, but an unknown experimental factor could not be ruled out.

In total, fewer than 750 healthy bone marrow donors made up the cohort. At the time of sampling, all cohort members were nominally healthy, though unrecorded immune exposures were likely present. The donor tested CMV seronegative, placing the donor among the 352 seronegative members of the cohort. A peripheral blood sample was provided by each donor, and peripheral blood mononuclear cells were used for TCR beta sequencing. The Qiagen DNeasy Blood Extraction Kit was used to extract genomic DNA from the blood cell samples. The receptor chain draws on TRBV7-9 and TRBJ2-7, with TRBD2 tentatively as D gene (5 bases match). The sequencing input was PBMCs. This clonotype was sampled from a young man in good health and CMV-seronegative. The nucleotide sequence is TGTGCCAGCGCCTCCCCCGGACTCTACGAGCAGTACTTC. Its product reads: CASASPGLYEQYF.